These 4 T cell receptor beta chains originate from one sample sequenced in a study of identifying expanded T cells in peripheral blood. Only in-frame clones appear in the TCRdb table, and some are missing; sequencing was by immunoSEQ multiplex PCR. The sample comprises around 84,000 clones, approximately 90% of which are singletons, and roughly 7% rests with the top ten. Sequenced material: blood. The origin of the receptors is a person between 18 and 75 years old in good health.

This rearrangement joins TRBV5-4 to TRBJ2-7; no firm D call. V gave up 0 bases and J gave up 0 bases, with 10 bases separating them. There are 15 residues in the CDR3. CDR1 SGHNT and CDR2 YYREEE come from the germline V gene (reference sequence). This CDR3 is CASSLEDGSSYEQYF. The CDR3 nucleotides are TGTGCCAGCAGCTTGGAGGACGGAAGCTCCTACGAGCAGTACTTC.

This chain links TRBV6-1 with TRBJ2-3; 9 nucleotides align to TRBD1. This CDR3 contains 14 residues. The junction had 6 bases not matched to a gene; V was cut back by 8 bases and J by 3 bases. Germline CDR1 MNHNS, CDR2 SASEGT. In nucleotides, the CDR3 is TGTGCCAGCGTCCGGGACAGGGTAACAGATACGCAGTATTTT. Its protein product is CASVRDRVTDTQYF.

This clone has a single count. The V call is TRBV6-1, the J call TRBJ1-1, with 7 bases aligning to TRBD1. This CDR3 comprises 15 residues. The germline V gene encodes CDR1 MNHNS and CDR2 SASEGT. V was clipped by 6 bases and J by 0 bases; unmatched bases: 7. DNA for the CDR3: TGTGCCAGCAGGGCCGGGACAGCCATGAACACTGAAGCTTTCTTT. The encoded protein is CASRAGTAMNTEAFF.

V usage is TRBV19 and J usage is TRBJ1-1; 8 nucleotides match TRBD1. This CDR3 region has 15 residues. Germline values: CDR1 LNHDA, CDR2 SQIVND (reference sequence). After removal of 4 bases from V and 5 bases from J, the junction contained 9 bases not matched to a gene. DNA of the CDR3: TGTGCCAGTAGTACACTGACAGGGGTTTTGACTGAAGCTTTCTTT. Its translation is CASSTLTGVLTEAFF.